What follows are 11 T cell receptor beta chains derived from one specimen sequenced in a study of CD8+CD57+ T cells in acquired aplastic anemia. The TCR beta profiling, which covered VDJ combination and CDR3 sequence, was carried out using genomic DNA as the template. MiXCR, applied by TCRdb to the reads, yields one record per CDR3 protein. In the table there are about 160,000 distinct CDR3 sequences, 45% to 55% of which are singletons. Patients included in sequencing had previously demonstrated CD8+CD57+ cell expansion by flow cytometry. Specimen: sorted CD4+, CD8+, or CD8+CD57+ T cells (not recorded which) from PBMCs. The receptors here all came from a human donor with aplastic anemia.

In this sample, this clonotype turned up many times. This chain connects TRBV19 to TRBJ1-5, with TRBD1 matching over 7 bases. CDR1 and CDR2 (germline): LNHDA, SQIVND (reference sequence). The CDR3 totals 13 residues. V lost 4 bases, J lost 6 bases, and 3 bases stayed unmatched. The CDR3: CASSTQGGQPQHF. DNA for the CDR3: TGTGCCAGTAGTACGCAGGGGGGTCAGCCCCAGCATTTT.

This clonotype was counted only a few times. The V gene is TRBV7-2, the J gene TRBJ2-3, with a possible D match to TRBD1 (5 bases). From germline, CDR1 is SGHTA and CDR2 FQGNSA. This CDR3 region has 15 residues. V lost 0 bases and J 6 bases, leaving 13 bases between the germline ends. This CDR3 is CASSLAGPSWDTQYF. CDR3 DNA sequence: TGTGCCAGCAGCTTAGCGGGGCCTAGTTGGGATACGCAGTATTTT.

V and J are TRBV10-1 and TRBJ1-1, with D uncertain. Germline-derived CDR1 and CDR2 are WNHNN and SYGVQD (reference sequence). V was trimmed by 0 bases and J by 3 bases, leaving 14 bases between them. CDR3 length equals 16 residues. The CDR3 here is CASSESRARRDTEAFF. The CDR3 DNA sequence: TGCGCCAGCAGTGAGTCCCGGGCCCGACGGGACACTGAAGCTTTCTTT.

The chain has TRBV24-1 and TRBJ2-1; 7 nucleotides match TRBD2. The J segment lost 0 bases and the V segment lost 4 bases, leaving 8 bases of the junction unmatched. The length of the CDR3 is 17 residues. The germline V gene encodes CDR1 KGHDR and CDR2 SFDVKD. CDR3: CATSEPLGGSSYNEQFF. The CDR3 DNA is TGTGCCACCAGTGAACCCCTCGGGGGGAGCTCCTACAATGAGCAGTTCTTC.

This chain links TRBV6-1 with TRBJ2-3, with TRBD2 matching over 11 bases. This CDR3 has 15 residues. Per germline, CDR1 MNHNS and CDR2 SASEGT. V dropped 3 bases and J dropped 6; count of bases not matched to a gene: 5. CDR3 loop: CASSDLTSGSDTQYF. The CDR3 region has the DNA TGTGCCAGCAGTGATTTAACTAGCGGGAGTGATACGCAGTATTTT.

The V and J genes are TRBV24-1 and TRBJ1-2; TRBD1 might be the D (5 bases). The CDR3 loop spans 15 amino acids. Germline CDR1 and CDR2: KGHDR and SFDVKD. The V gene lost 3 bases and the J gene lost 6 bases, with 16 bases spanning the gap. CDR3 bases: TGTGCCACCAGTGATCCCCGGGAGGGGAGGGATGGCTACACCTTC. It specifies CATSDPREGRDGYTF.

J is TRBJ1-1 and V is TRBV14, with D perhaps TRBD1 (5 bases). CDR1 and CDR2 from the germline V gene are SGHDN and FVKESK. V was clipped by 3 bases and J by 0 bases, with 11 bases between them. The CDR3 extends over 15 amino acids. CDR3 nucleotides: TGTGCCAGCAGCCATCTTCGGGGGGTGAACACTGAAGCTTTCTTT. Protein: CASSHLRGVNTEAFF.

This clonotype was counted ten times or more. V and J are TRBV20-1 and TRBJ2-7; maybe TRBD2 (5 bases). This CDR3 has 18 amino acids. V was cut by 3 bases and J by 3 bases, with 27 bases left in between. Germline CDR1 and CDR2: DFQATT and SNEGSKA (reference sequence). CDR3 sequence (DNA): TGCAGTGCTAGGCCTCTATCCCCGCGAGGGCTGGATGGCTACGAGCAGTACTTC. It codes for CSARPLSPRGLDGYEQYF.

In DNA form, the CDR3 reads TGTGCCAGCAGTCCCATCCCGGGACTAGCAGGACCTTCGGGCGAGCAGTACTTC. Protein: CASSPIPGLAGPSGEQYF. V gene TRBV28 combines with J gene TRBJ2-7; TRBD2 matches at 9 bases. The CDR3 is made up of 18 amino acids. Germline CDR1 is MDHEN and CDR2 is SYDVKM. V was pared by 5 bases and J by 6 bases, with 20 bases of the junction left unmatched.

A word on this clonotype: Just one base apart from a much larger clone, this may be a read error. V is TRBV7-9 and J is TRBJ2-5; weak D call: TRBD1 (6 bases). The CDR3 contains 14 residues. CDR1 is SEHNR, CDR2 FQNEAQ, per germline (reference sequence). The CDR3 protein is CASSSDSLQETQCF. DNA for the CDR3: TGTGCCAGCAGCTCGGACAGCCTCCAAGAGACCCAGTGCTTC.

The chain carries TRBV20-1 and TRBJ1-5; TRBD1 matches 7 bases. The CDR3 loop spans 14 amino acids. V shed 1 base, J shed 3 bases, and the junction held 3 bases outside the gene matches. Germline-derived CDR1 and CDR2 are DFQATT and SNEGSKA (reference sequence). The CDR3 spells CSARGGGDNQPQHF. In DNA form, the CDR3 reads TGCAGTGCTAGAGGAGGGGGCGACAATCAGCCCCAGCATTTT.